These 29 T cell receptor beta chains were sequenced from one sample in a study of T cell responses to AZD1222 COVID-19 vaccine. The method was immunoSEQ multiplex PCR; TCRdb's version includes in-frame clones alone and lacks a portion of them. The data contain 130,000 or so clones, about 94% of them singletons. Sequencing was performed on peripheral blood, taken on day 0 of AZD1222 vaccination. Receptor source: an adult in good health.

The gene calls are TRBV4-1 and TRBJ2-7, with 8 bases matching TRBD1. V dropped 0 bases and J dropped 3; count of bases not matched to a gene: 1. Looked up from germline, CDR1 is MGHRA and CDR2 is YSYEKL. This CDR3 spans 14 amino acids. The CDR3 loop reads CASSQEGQGYEQYF. The CDR3 bases are TGCGCCAGCAGCCAAGAAGGACAGGGCTACGAGCAGTACTTC.

The chain carries TRBV6-5 and TRBJ2-7; D unclear. V was trimmed by 5 bases and J by 4 bases, leaving 12 bases between them. Germline V lookup: CDR1 MNHEY, CDR2 SVGAGI. This CDR3 comprises 13 residues. The CDR3, as DNA: TGTGCCAGCAGTCCCAACCGAAGGTACGAGCAGTACTTC. It specifies CASSPNRRYEQYF.

With regard to this clone: An end of the junction differs from the germline gene, which may be a read error. This sequence joins TRBV28 and TRBJ2-3, with 11 bases aligning to TRBD2. This CDR3 has 17 residues. CDR1 and CDR2 (germline): MDHEN, SYDVKM. The CDR3 bases are TGTGCCGGCAGTTTATTGGGTAGCGGGAGGGCGGGAGATACGCAGTATTTT. Its translation: CAGSLLGSGRAGDTQYF. Full variable domain (remainder filled in from reference TRBV28 and TRBJ2-3): DVKVTQSSRYLVKRTGEKVFLECVQDMDHENMFWYRQDPGLGLRLIYFSYDVKMKEKGDIPEGYSVSREKKERFSLILESASTNQTSMYLCAGSLLGSGRAGDTQYFGPGTRLTVL.

The J gene is TRBJ2-1, the V gene TRBV7-6; a possible D gene is TRBD2 (5 bases). Looked up from germline, CDR1 is SGHVS and CDR2 is FNYEAQ. The CDR3 has 14 residues. Trimming took off 6 bases at V and 4 bases at J, with 13 bases between the two ends. Here the CDR3 DNA reads TGTGCCAGCAGACCAGTACTAGGATACAATGAGCAGTTCTTC. Amino acid sequence: CASRPVLGYNEQFF.

The genes are TRBV21-1 and TRBJ2-3; the table's D gene call, TRBD1, was not cross checked with the DNA. TRBV21-1 is shown as a pseudogene. CDR3 length equals 17 residues. The CDR3 sequence is CASSSTGAWDPPDTQYF. The CDR3 DNA follows: TGTGCCAGCAGCAGCACAGGGGCCTGGGACCCCCCAGATACGCAGTATTTT.

This clone showed up just a few times. The chain couples TRBV3-1 (or the pseudogene TRBV3-2) to TRBJ1-2, with D unresolved. The CDR3 runs 11 residues. Per germline, CDR1 LGHDT and CDR2 YNNKEL (reference sequence). V was shortened by 2 bases and J by 8 bases, with 6 bases between the two germline ends. Here the CDR3 reads CASSQTGGYTF. CDR3 DNA: TGTGCCAGCAGCCAAACCGGCGGCTACACCTTC.

This chain uses TRBV9 with TRBJ2-3; 8 bases map to TRBD2. The length of the CDR3 is 15 residues. CDR1 SGDLS and CDR2 YYNGEE come from the germline V gene. V lost 4 bases to trimming and J lost 4 bases; unmatched junction nucleotides: 8. CDR3 loop: CASSPIAGRSDTQYF. CDR3 sequence (DNA): TGTGCCAGCAGCCCAATAGCGGGACGGTCAGATACGCAGTATTTT.

The chain carries TRBV4-3 and TRBJ1-2; D is perhaps TRBD1 (5 bases). V dropped 2 bases and J dropped 7 bases, with 11 bases sitting between them. Per germline, CDR1 LGHNA and CDR2 YSLEER. The CDR3 totals 13 residues. CDR3 region: CASSQKDIVGYTF. The DNA of the CDR3 is TGCGCCAGCAGCCAAAAGGACATCGTTGGCTACACCTTC.

This clone was recorded once. The chain employs TRBV12-3 or TRBV12-4 and TRBJ2-7, with D hard to call. Trimming shortened V by 6 bases and J by 6 bases, and 12 bases separated the two germline ends. The CDR3 runs to 12 residues. The CDR3 region has the DNA TGTGCCAGCAGCTTTAGTTTGCCCGAGCAGTACTTC. This translates into CASSFSLPEQYF.

V usage is TRBV3-1 (or the pseudogene TRBV3-2) and J usage is TRBJ1-5; tentative D call: TRBD1 (5 bases). Trimming took off 1 base at V and 6 bases at J, with 13 bases between the two ends. CDR3 length equals 15 residues. CDR1 LGHDT and CDR2 YNNKEL come from the germline V gene (reference sequence). CDR3 DNA sequence: TGTGCCAGCAGCCAAGGCTGGGGCGCGGGTCAGCCCCAGCATTTT. Protein product: CASSQGWGAGQPQHF.

The chain employs TRBV29-1 and TRBJ2-1; TRBD1 matches 10 bases. Germline assignment: CDR1 SQVTM and CDR2 ANQGSEA. J was trimmed by 6 bases and V by 4 bases; bases with no gene match: 15. This CDR3 is 17 amino acids long. The CDR3 loop reads CSVVPSPGQGYGNEQFF. In DNA form, the CDR3 reads TGCAGCGTTGTCCCCTCACCGGGACAGGGGTATGGCAATGAGCAGTTCTTC.

The chain couples TRBV6-5 to TRBJ1-5; D might be TRBD1 (6 bases). Germline lookup yields CDR1 MNHEY and CDR2 SVGAGI. This CDR3 has 14 amino acids. Trimming took off 7 bases at V and 7 bases at J, with 17 bases between the two ends. The CDR3 region is CASTPRRGTQPQHF. CDR3 in DNA: TGTGCCAGCACTCCTAGGAGGGGGACACAGCCCCAGCATTTT.

The chain carries TRBV21-1 and TRBJ2-2; TRBD2 reflects the table's D call only, with no check against the DNA. TRBV21-1 is a pseudogene locus. The CDR3 sequence is 18 residues long. The CDR3 spells CASSKGCSGRAGAGELFF. In DNA, the CDR3 is TGTGCCAGCAGCAAGGGTTGTAGCGGGAGGGCAGGGGCCGGGGAGCTGTTTTTT.

This clone was found once. The rearrangement uses TRBV12-3 or TRBV12-4 and TRBJ2-2; D gene uncertain. V was cut by 11 bases and J by 4 bases, with 14 bases left in between. CDR3 length: 13 residues. This CDR3 is CAGARAPTGELFF. DNA of the CDR3: TGTGCCGGAGCTAGGGCGCCCACCGGGGAGCTGTTTTTT.

The chain employs TRBV6-5 and TRBJ1-1, with unresolved D. The CDR3 runs to 16 residues. Germline V gene sequence: CDR1 MNHEY, CDR2 SVGAGI. Trimming took off 2 bases at V and 4 bases at J, with 17 bases between the two ends. CDR3 amino acids: CASSYLYDKHRTEAFF. In DNA, the CDR3 is TGTGCCAGCAGTTACCTCTACGACAAACACCGCACTGAAGCTTTCTTT.

The rearrangement uses TRBV5-1 and TRBJ2-7; no firm D call. The CDR3 contains 13 residues. Trimming removed 4 bases at V and 0 bases at J, with 8 bases between. The germline V gene has CDR1 SGHRS and CDR2 YFSETQ. The CDR3 DNA is TGCGCCAGCAGCCCGACATACTCCTACGAGCAGTACTTC. Translating it yields CASSPTYSYEQYF.

The rearrangement links TRBV12-3 or TRBV12-4 to TRBJ1-2; 8 bases are shared with TRBD1. There are 13 residues in the CDR3. V trimming: 6 bases; J trimming: 7 bases; junction bases outside the gene matches: 7. CDR3: CASSPDRVGGYTF. As DNA, the CDR3 is TGTGCCAGCAGCCCGGACAGGGTAGGTGGCTACACCTTC.

The genes are TRBV28 and TRBJ1-3; 8 bases are shared with TRBD1. CDR1 and CDR2 (germline): MDHEN, SYDVKM. The CDR3 runs 15 residues. The V segment lost 4 bases and the J segment 4 bases; nucleotides outside the gene matches: 6. CDR3 sequence reads: CASSSPGGAGNTIYF. CDR3 sequence (DNA): TGTGCCAGCAGTTCCCCAGGGGGCGCCGGAAACACCATATATTTT.

This chain joins TRBV28 and TRBJ1-2; D perhaps matches TRBD1 (6 bases). V shed 5 bases and J shed 4 bases, with 17 bases lying between them. Per germline, CDR1 MDHEN and CDR2 SYDVKM. The CDR3 runs to 15 residues. CDR3 residues: CASSSTGRVSYGYTF. In DNA, the CDR3 is TGTGCCAGCAGTAGCACAGGGCGGGTGAGCTATGGCTACACCTTC.

The chain links TRBV9 to TRBJ2-1, with D unclear. Between the trimmed V and J ends, which lost 4 bases and 10 bases, there was a span of 15 bases. CDR3 length: 13 residues. The germline gives CDR1 SGDLS, CDR2 YYNGEE. In DNA form, the CDR3 reads TGTGCCAGCAGCCCTGGCTGGGTTGGGGAGCAGTTCTTC. Residues: CASSPGWVGEQFF.

V and J are TRBV5-1 and TRBJ2-2; 9 bases are shared with TRBD2. The J segment lost 5 bases and the V segment lost 4 bases, leaving 6 bases of the junction unmatched. CDR1 is SGHRS, CDR2 YFSETQ, per germline. The CDR3 runs 15 residues. The CDR3 is CASSRASGITGELFF. Here the CDR3 DNA reads TGCGCCAGCAGCCGGGCTAGCGGGATTACCGGGGAGCTGTTTTTT.

A single count supports this clone. The chain couples TRBV12-3 or TRBV12-4 to TRBJ1-2; D is undetermined. V was cut by 1 base and J by 9 bases, with 6 bases left in between. The CDR3 is 11 residues long. The CDR3 region is CASSLGPSYTF. The CDR3, as DNA: TGTGCCAGCAGTTTAGGGCCAAGCTACACCTTC.

V and J are TRBV6-6 and TRBJ2-1; the match to TRBD1 covers 9 bases. Germline assignment: CDR1 MNHNY and CDR2 SVGAGI (reference sequence). V gave up 4 bases and J gave up 8 bases; unmatched junction bases: 9. The CDR3 totals 15 residues. CDR3 bases: TGTGCCAGCAGTTCTCGGGACAGGGTACGACATGAGCAGTTCTTC. Protein product: CASSSRDRVRHEQFF.

The chain couples TRBV4-3 to TRBJ2-5; 7 bases match TRBD1. The germline V gene encodes CDR1 LGHNA and CDR2 YSLEER. The CDR3 sequence is 15 residues long. J was trimmed by 5 bases and V by 0 bases; bases with no gene match: 6. This CDR3 reads CASSQDDRVRETQYF. The DNA for the CDR3 is TGCGCCAGCAGCCAAGATGACAGGGTTCGGGAGACCCAGTACTTC.

The rearrangement links TRBV18 to TRBJ1-2, with 8 bases that match TRBD1. The CDR3 has 14 residues. The junction had 4 bases not matched to a gene; V was cut back by 5 bases and J by 2 bases. Per germline, CDR1 KGHSH and CDR2 LQKENI. The chain's CDR3 is CASSRGQENYGYTF. Written as DNA, the CDR3 is TGTGCCAGCTCAAGGGGACAGGAGAACTATGGCTACACCTTC.

The J gene is TRBJ2-1, the V gene TRBV24-1; either TRBD1 or TRBD2 may fit D (6 bases each). The V gene's germline CDR1 is KGHDR and CDR2 SFDVKD. V lost 7 bases, J lost 8 bases, and 17 bases lay in between. CDR3 length equals 14 residues. CDR3 protein: CATRKGGLGHEQFF. The CDR3 nucleotides are TGTGCCACCAGGAAGGGGGGACTGGGACATGAGCAGTTCTTC.

CDR3: CASSSPRVNYGYTF. The CDR3 DNA reads TGTGCCAGCAGTTCCCCCCGGGTCAACTATGGCTACACCTTC. The rearrangement links TRBV6-5 to TRBJ1-2; D is unclear. Trimming removed 4 bases from V and 2 bases from J, with 11 bases in between. The CDR3 spans 14 residues. Per germline, CDR1 MNHEY and CDR2 SVGAGI.

This clone occurred once. The genes are TRBV7-9 and TRBJ1-4; TRBD1 agrees at 8 bases. This CDR3 has 14 residues. CDR1 SEHNR and CDR2 FQNEAQ come from the germline V gene (reference sequence). With 1 base clipped from V and 5 bases from J, the junction kept 0 bases outside the gene matches. CDR3 nucleotide sequence: TGTGCCAGCAGCTTAGACAGGGGGAATGAAAAACTGTTTTTT. Its translation is CASSLDRGNEKLFF. The full variable domain, completed using reference TRBV7-9 and TRBJ1-4, is DTGVSQNPRHKITKRGQNVTFRCDPISEHNRLYWYRQTLGQGPEFLTYFQNEAQLEKSRLLSDRFSAERPKGSFSTLEIQRTEQGDSAMYLCASSLDRGNEKLFFGSGTQLSVL.

This clone was seen just once. This rearrangement joins TRBV4-2 to TRBJ1-5, with 10 bases identical to TRBD1. In germline, CDR1 is LGHNA, CDR2 YNFKEQ. The V gene end was trimmed by 4 bases and the J gene end by 5 bases; junction bases not matched to a gene: 2. The CDR3 is 14 amino acids. CDR3 protein: CASSLDRGYQPQHF. The CDR3 bases are TGTGCCAGCAGCCTGGACAGGGGGTATCAGCCCCAGCATTTT.